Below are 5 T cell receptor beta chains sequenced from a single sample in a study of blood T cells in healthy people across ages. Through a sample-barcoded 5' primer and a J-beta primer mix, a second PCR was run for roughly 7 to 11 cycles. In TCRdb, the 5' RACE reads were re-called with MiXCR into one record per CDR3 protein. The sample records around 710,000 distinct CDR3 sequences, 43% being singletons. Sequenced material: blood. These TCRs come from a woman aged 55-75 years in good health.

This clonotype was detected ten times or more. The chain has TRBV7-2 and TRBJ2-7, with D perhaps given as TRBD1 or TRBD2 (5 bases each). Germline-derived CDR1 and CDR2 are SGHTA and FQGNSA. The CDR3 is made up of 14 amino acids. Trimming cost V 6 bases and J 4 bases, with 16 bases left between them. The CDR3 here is CASSTGTKTYEQYF. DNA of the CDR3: TGTGCCAGCAGTACCGGGACGAAGACTTACGAGCAGTACTTC.

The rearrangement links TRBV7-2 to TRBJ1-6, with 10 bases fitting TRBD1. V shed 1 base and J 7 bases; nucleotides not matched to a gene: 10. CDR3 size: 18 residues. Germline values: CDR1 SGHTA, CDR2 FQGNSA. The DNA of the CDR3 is TGTGCCAGCAGCTTAGTGGCGTCGGGACAGGGGAAGAATTCACCCCTCCACTTT. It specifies CASSLVASGQGKNSPLHF. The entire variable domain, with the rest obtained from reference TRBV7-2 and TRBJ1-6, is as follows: GAGVSQSPSNKVTEKGKDVELRCDPISGHTALYWYRQSLGQGLEFLIYFQGNSAPDKSGLPSDRFSAERTGGSVSTLTIQRTQQEDSAVYLCASSLVASGQGKNSPLHFGNGTRLTVT.

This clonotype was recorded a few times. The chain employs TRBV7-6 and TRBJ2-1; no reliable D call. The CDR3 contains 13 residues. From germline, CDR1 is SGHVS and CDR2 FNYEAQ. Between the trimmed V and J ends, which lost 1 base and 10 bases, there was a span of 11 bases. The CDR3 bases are TGTGCCAGCAGCTTAGGTGGATTAGGCGAGCAGTTCTTC. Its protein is CASSLGGLGEQFF.

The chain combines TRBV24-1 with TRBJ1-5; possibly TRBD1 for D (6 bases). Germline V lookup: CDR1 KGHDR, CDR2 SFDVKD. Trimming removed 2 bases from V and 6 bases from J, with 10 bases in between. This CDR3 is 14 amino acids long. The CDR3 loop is CATSDSQGTQPQHF. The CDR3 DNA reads TGTGCCACCAGTGATTCCCAGGGGACTCAGCCCCAGCATTTT.

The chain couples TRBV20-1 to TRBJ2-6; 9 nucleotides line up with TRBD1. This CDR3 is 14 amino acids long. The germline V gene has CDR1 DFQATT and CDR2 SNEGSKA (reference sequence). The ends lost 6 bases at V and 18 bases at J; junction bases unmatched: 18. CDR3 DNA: TGCAGTGCACAGGGGGCGTCAGGGGCCAACGTCTCGACTTTC. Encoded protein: CSAQGASGANVSTF.